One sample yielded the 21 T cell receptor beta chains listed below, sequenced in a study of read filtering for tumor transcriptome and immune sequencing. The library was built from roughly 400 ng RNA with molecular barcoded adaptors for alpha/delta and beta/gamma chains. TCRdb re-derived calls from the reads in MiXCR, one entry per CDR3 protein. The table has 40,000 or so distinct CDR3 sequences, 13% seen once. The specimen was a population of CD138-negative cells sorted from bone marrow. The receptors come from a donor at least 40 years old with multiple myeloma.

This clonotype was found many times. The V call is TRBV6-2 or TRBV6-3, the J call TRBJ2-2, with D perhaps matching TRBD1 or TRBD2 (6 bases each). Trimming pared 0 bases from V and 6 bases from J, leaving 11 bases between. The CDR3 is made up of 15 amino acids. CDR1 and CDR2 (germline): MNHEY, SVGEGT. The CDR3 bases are TGTGCCAGCAGTTACTCCACCGGGGGCTCCGGGGAGCTGTTTTTT. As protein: CASSYSTGGSGELFF.

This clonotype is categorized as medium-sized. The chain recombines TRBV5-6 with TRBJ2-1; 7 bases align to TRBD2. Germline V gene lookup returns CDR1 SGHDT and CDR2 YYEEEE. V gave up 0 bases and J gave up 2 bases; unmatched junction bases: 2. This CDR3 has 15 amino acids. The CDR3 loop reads CASSLASGAYNEQFF. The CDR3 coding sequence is TGTGCCAGCAGCTTGGCTAGCGGAGCCTACAATGAGCAGTTCTTC.

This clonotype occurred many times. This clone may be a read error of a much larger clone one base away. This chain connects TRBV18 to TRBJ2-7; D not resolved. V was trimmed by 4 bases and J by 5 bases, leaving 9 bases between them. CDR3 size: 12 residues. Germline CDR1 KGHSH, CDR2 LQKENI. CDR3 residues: CASSQDLHEQYF. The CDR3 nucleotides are TGTGCCAGCTCACAAGACCTCCACGAGCAGTACTTC.

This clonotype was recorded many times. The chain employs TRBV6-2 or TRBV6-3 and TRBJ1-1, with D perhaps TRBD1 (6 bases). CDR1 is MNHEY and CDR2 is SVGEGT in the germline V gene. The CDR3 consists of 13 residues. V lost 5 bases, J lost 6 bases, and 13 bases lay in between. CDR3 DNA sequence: TGTGCCAGCAGTCCCACAGGGTACGCTGAAGCTTTCTTT. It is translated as CASSPTGYAEAFF.

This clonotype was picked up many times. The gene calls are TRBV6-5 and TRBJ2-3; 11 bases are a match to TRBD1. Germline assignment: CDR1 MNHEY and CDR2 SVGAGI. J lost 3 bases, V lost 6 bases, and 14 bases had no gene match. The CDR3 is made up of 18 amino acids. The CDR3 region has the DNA TGTGCCAGCAGCCCCTATCTCGCCGGGACAGGGGGGACAGATACGCAGTATTTT. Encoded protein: CASSPYLAGTGGTDTQYF.

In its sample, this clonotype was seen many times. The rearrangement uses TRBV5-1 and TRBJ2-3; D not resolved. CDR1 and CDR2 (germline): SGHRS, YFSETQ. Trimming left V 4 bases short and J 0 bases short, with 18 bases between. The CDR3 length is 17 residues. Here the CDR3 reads CASSPGGSTRSTDTQYF. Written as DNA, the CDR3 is TGCGCCAGCAGCCCTGGCGGTAGTACGCGTAGCACAGATACGCAGTATTTT. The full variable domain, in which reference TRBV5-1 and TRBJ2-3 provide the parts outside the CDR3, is KAGVTQTPRYLIKTRGQQVTLSCSPISGHRSVSWYQQTPGQGLQFLFEYFSETQRNKGNFPGRFSGRQFSNSRSEMNVSTLELGDSALYLCASSPGGSTRSTDTQYFGPGTRLTVL.

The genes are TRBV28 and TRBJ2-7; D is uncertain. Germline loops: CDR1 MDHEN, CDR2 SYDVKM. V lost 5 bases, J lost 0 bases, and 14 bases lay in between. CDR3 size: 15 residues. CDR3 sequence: CASSPPDLNSYEQYF. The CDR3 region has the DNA TGTGCCAGCAGTCCACCCGACCTTAACTCCTACGAGCAGTACTTC.

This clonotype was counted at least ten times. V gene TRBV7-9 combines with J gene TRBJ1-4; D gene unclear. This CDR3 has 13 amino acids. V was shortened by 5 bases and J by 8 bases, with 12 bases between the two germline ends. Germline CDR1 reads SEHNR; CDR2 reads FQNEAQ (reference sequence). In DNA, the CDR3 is TGTGCCAGCAGCCTAGTCGTATGGGAAAAACTGTTTTTT. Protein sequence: CASSLVVWEKLFF.

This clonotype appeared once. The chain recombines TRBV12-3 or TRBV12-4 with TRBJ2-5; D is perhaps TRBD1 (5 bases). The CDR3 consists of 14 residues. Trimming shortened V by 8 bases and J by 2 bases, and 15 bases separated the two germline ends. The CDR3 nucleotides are TGTGCCAGCTGTTCCCCCCGGACACAAGAGACCCAGTACTTC. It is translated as CASCSPRTQETQYF.

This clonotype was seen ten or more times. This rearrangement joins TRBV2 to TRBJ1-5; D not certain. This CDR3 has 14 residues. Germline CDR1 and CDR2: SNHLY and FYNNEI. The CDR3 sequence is CVSQVLQQDQPQHF. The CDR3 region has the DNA TGTGTTTCACAAGTGTTGCAGCAGGATCAGCCCCAGCATTTT.

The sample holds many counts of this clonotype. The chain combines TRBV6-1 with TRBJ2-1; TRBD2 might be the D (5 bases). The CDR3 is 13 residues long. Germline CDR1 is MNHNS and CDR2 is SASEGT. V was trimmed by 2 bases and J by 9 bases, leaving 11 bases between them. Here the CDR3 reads CASSEKMAGEQFF. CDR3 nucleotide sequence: TGTGCCAGCAGTGAAAAGATGGCGGGTGAGCAGTTCTTC.

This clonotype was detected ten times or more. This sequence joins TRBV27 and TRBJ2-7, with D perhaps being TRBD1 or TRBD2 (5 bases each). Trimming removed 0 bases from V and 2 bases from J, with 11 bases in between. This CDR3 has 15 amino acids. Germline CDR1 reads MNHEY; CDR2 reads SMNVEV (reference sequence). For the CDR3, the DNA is TGTGCCAGCAGTTTATCGGGACCCAGCCCCTACGAGCAGTACTTC. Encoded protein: CASSLSGPSPYEQYF.

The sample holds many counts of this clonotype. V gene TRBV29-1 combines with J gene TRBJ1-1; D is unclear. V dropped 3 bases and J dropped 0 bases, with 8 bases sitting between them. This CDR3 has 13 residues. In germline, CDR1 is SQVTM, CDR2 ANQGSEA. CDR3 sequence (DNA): TGCAGCGTTGATAACAGAATGAACACTGAAGCTTTCTTT. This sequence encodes CSVDNRMNTEAFF.

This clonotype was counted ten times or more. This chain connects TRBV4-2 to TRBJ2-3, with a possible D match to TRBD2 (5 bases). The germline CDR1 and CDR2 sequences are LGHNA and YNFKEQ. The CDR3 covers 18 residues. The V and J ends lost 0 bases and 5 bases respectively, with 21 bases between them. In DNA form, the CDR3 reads TGTGCCAGCAGCCAAGAAAGGAGGTCAGGAATAGCGCAAGATACGCAGTATTTT. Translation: CASSQERRSGIAQDTQYF.

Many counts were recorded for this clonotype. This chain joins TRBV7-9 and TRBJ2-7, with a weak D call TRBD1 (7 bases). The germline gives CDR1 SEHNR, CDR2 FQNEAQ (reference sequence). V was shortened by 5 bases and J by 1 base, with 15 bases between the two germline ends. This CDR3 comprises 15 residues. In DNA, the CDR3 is TGTGCCAGCAGCCCCCGGGCAGGGGGGTCCTACGAGCAGTACTTC. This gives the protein CASSPRAGGSYEQYF.

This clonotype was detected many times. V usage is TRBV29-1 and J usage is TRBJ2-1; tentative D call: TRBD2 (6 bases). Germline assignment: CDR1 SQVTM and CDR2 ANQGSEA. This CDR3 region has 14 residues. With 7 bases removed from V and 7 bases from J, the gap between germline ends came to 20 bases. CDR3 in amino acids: CSGLTSSLTNEQFF. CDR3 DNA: TGCAGCGGACTAACTAGCTCACTTACTAATGAGCAGTTCTTC.

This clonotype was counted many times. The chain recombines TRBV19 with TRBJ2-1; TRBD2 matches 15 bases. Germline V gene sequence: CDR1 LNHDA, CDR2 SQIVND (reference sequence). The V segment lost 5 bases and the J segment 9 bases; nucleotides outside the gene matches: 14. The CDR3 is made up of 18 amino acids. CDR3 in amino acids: CASSLGLAGGPGGSEQFF. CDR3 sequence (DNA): TGTGCCAGTAGTCTCGGACTAGCGGGAGGGCCAGGGGGCAGTGAGCAGTTCTTC.

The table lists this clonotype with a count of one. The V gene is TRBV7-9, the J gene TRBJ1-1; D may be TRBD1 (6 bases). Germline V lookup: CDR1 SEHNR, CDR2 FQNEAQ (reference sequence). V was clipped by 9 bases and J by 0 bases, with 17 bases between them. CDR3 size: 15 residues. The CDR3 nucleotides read TGTGCCAGAAGACCCCGGACAGTGCTGAACACTGAAGCTTTCTTT. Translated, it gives CARRPRTVLNTEAFF.

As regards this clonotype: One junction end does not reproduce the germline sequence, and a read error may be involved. Written as DNA, the CDR3 is TGCAGTGTTAGAGACCCGGCGCGGGGAGCTGACGATGAGCAGTTCTTT. It is translated as CSVRDPARGADDEQFF. The chain joins TRBV20-1 to TRBJ1-6; no clear D gene. From germline, CDR1 is DFQATT and CDR2 SNEGSKA (reference sequence). The CDR3 is 16 residues long.

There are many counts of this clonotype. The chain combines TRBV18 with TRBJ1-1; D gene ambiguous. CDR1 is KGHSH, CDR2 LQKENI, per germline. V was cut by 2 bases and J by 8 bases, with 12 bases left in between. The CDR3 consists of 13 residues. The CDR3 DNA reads TGTGCCAGCTCACCATCGCAGGCACCAGAAGCTTTCTTT. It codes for CASSPSQAPEAFF.

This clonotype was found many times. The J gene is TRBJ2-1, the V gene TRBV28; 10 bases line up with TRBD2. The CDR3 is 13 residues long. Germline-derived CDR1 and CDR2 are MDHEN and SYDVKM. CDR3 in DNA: TGTGCTACTTTAGCGGGAGGTCACAATGAGCAGTTCTTC. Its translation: CATLAGGHNEQFF. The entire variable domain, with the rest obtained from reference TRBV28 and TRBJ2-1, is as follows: DVKVTQSSRYLVKRTGEKVFLECVQDMDHENMFWYRQDPGLGLRLIYFSYDVKMKEKGDIPEGYSVSREKKERFSLILESASTNQTSMYLCATLAGGHNEQFFGPGTRLTVL.